These T cell receptor beta chains were read from a single sample in a study of cytomegalovirus exposure and HLA in healthy donors. Only in-frame clones appear in the TCRdb table, and some are missing; sequencing was by immunoSEQ multiplex PCR. The sample contains over 150,000 clones, roughly four fifths of which appear only once. Sequencing was carried out using PBMCs. The receptors were gathered from a man younger than 35 in good health and CMV-seronegative. Each CDR3 is given with its conserved first and last residue. Fields, in order: J gene, V gene, D gene, CDR3 protein, CDR3 DNA. D genes are given only for firm matches.

j_call: TRBJ2-5
v_call: TRBV29-1
d_call: .
cdr3_aa: CSVGGEETQYF
cdr3_nt: TGCAGCGTTGGGGGGGAAGAGACCCAGTACTTC

j_call: TRBJ1-3
v_call: TRBV18
d_call: .
cdr3_aa: CASSTGPGGSGNTIYF
cdr3_nt: TGTGCCAGCTCAACGGGGCCGGGGGGCTCTGGAAACACCATATATTTT

j_call: TRBJ2-7
v_call: TRBV28
d_call: TRBD2
cdr3_aa: CASRRGVEQYF
cdr3_nt: TGTGCCAGCAGGCGGGGGGTCGAGCAGTACTTC

j_call: TRBJ2-3
v_call: TRBV6-5
d_call: .
cdr3_aa: CASSSAGASTDTQYF
cdr3_nt: TGTGCCAGCAGTTCGGCAGGGGCTAGCACAGATACGCAGTATTTT

j_call: TRBJ2-2
v_call: TRBV9
d_call: .
cdr3_aa: CASSVGGGMADGELFF
cdr3_nt: TGTGCCAGCAGCGTAGGTGGCGGGATGGCTGACGGGGAGCTGTTTTTT

j_call: TRBJ2-7
v_call: TRBV5-1
d_call: .
cdr3_aa: CASSLEGLSYEQYF
cdr3_nt: TGCGCCAGCAGCTTGGAGGGACTTAGCTACGAGCAGTACTTC

j_call: TRBJ1-2
v_call: TRBV7-9
d_call: .
cdr3_aa: CASSTTGTSYGYTF
cdr3_nt: TGTGCCAGCAGCACCACCGGGACAAGCTATGGCTACACCTTC

j_call: TRBJ1-5
v_call: TRBV10-3
d_call: TRBD1
cdr3_aa: CAISESQGAGQPQHF
cdr3_nt: TGTGCCATCAGTGAGTCCCAGGGGGCAGGTCAGCCCCAGCATTTT

j_call: TRBJ1-2
v_call: TRBV10-3
d_call: .
cdr3_aa: CATNPGDGYTF
cdr3_nt: TGTGCCACCAATCCAGGGGATGGCTACACCTTC

j_call: TRBJ2-3
v_call: TRBV7-2
d_call: .
cdr3_aa: CASRHGGLGTDTQYF
cdr3_nt: TGTGCCAGCAGGCACGGGGGGCTGGGCACAGATACGCAGTATTTT

j_call: TRBJ1-2
v_call: TRBV28
d_call: .
cdr3_aa: CASSWGTGTKNQGYTF
cdr3_nt: TGTGCCAGCAGCTGGGGTACCGGGACTAAGAACCAGGGCTACACCTTC

j_call: TRBJ1-2
v_call: TRBV5-4
d_call: .
cdr3_aa: CASSLEGASPGYTF
cdr3_nt: TGTGCCAGCAGCTTGGAGGGAGCGAGCCCTGGCTACACCTTC

j_call: TRBJ2-5
v_call: TRBV5-1
d_call: TRBD2
cdr3_aa: CASSLSMWRETKTQYF
cdr3_nt: TGCGCCAGCAGCTTGTCGATGTGGCGGGAGACCAAGACCCAGTACTTC

j_call: TRBJ2-7
v_call: TRBV19
d_call: TRBD2
cdr3_aa: CASSMTSGIYEQYF
cdr3_nt: TGTGCCAGTAGTATGACTAGCGGGATCTACGAGCAGTACTTC

j_call: TRBJ2-2
v_call: TRBV23-1
d_call: TRBD1
cdr3_aa: CAKPDRGPYANTGELFF
cdr3_nt: TGCGCCAAACCAGACAGGGGGCCTTACGCGAACACCGGGGAGCTGTTTTTT